The 20 T cell receptor beta chains listed next were all sequenced from one sample in a study of graft-versus-host responses after intestinal transplantation. This table comes from immunoSEQ multiplex PCR, and its TCRdb copy is limited to in-frame clones, with some not included. The sample includes tens of thousands of clones, around 94% of them seen just once. Sequencing was performed on PBMCs, taken 16 days after intestinal transplant. All receptors derive from a human patient who received an intestinal transplant, so some T cells may come from the graft donor.

The gene calls are TRBV29-1 and TRBJ2-1; 9 bases are a match to TRBD1. V lost 7 bases and J lost 6; bases outside the gene matches: 7. This CDR3 is 13 amino acids long. The germline V gene has CDR1 SQVTM and CDR2 ANQGSEA. The CDR3 loop reads CSGLRDRVNEQFF. As DNA, the CDR3 is TGCAGCGGACTTCGGGACAGGGTCAATGAGCAGTTCTTC.

The chain carries TRBV18 and TRBJ1-2; TRBD1 matches at 8 bases. CDR3 size: 15 residues. CDR1 is KGHSH and CDR2 is LQKENI in the germline V gene. V lost 6 bases, J lost 7 bases, and 13 bases stayed unmatched. This chain's CDR3 is CASSPEGQGAFGYTF. For the CDR3, the DNA is TGTGCCAGCTCGCCTGAGGGTCAGGGGGCATTTGGCTACACCTTC. The full variable domain, completed using reference TRBV18 and TRBJ1-2, is NAGVMQNPRHLVRRRGQEARLRCSPMKGHSHVYWYRQLPEEGLKFMVYLQKENIIDESGMPKERFSAEFPKEGPSILRIQQVVRGDSAAYFCASSPEGQGAFGYTFGSGTRLTVV.

The gene calls are TRBV30 and TRBJ2-5; no clear D gene. V was shortened by 0 bases and J by 11 bases, with 10 bases between the two germline ends. The V gene's germline CDR1 is GTSNPN and CDR2 SVGIG (reference sequence). This CDR3 comprises 11 residues. CDR3 amino acids: CAWSVAQEQYF. The CDR3 DNA reads TGTGCCTGGAGTGTCGCTCAGGAGCAGTACTTC.

The genes are TRBV27 and TRBJ2-7; 8 bases map to TRBD2. Germline V gene lookup returns CDR1 MNHEY and CDR2 SMNVEV (reference sequence). Trimming at V came to 11 bases and at J to 1 base, leaving 7 bases not matched to a gene. The CDR3 is 13 amino acids. CDR3 coding DNA: TGTGCCGCCGGAAGCGGGAGTTCCTACGAGCAGTACTTC. Protein: CAAGSGSSYEQYF.

The sample holds one count of this clone. The J gene is TRBJ2-2, the V gene TRBV2; 7 nucleotides agree with TRBD2. Germline CDR1 SNHLY, CDR2 FYNNEI. The CDR3 loop spans 17 amino acids. V lost 1 base to trimming and J lost 0 bases; unmatched junction nucleotides: 5. The CDR3 reads CASSEEASGSNTGELFF. The DNA for the CDR3 is TGTGCCAGCAGTGAAGAGGCTAGCGGATCGAACACCGGGGAGCTGTTTTTT.

As DNA, the CDR3 is TGTGCCAGCAGCCGGGAGTTTAGCGGGAGCTCCTACGAGCAGTACTTC. Translation: CASSREFSGSSYEQYF. The J gene is TRBJ2-7, the V gene TRBV7-6; 9 bases match TRBD2. CDR1 SGHVS and CDR2 FNYEAQ come from the germline V gene. V lost 5 bases, J lost 0 bases, and 8 bases stayed unmatched. The CDR3 contains 16 residues. Supplemented by reference TRBV7-6 and TRBJ2-7, the full variable domain reads GAGVSQSPRYKVTKRGQDVALRCDPISGHVSLYWYRQALGQGPEFLTYFNYEAQQDKSGLPNDRFSAERPEGSISTLTIQRTEQRDSAMYRCASSREFSGSSYEQYFGPGTRLTVT.

This sequence joins TRBV28 and TRBJ2-1; 8 nucleotides match TRBD2. The CDR3 runs to 14 residues. The V segment lost 2 bases and the J segment 4 bases; nucleotides outside the gene matches: 1. Germline CDR1 and CDR2: MDHEN and SYDVKM. This CDR3 is CASSLTSGYNEQFF. In nucleotides, the CDR3 is TGTGCCAGCAGTTTAACTAGCGGATACAATGAGCAGTTCTTC.

Only a few counts were recorded for this clone. The J gene is TRBJ2-5, the V gene TRBV2; 11 bases align to TRBD1. The CDR3 has 14 residues. V lost 7 bases, J lost 4 bases, and 5 bases stayed unmatched. The V gene's germline CDR1 is SNHLY and CDR2 FYNNEI. CDR3 sequence: CASTGQGAGETQYF. DNA for the CDR3: TGTGCCAGCACCGGACAGGGGGCCGGAGAGACCCAGTACTTC.

The V call is TRBV12-5, the J call TRBJ1-5, with TRBD1 as a possible D gene (5 bases). CDR3 length: 13 amino acids. Trimming stripped 0 bases from V and 11 bases from J, with 11 bases between. Per germline, CDR1 LGHNT and CDR2 FRNRAP. The CDR3 sequence is CASGLVAGPAQHF. The DNA for the CDR3 is TGTGCTAGTGGTTTGGTAGCAGGGCCGGCCCAGCATTTT.

The chain links TRBV19 to TRBJ2-2; possibly TRBD1 for D (6 bases). This CDR3 comprises 14 residues. V shed 10 bases and J shed 0 bases, with 12 bases lying between them. The germline CDR1 and CDR2 sequences are LNHDA and SQIVND (reference sequence). The CDR3 region is CATIDRSNTGELFF. The DNA of the CDR3 is TGTGCCACAATAGACAGGTCGAACACCGGGGAGCTGTTTTTT.

This rearrangement joins TRBV7-8 to TRBJ2-7; possibly TRBD1 for D (5 bases). V was clipped by 2 bases and J by 3 bases, with 20 bases between them. Per germline, CDR1 SGHVS and CDR2 FQNEAQ. The CDR3 extends over 17 amino acids. The CDR3 nucleotides are TGTGCCAGCAGCTTACTTACCCTAACAGGTCTCTACTACGAGCAGTACTTC. Its protein product is CASSLLTLTGLYYEQYF. Combining the CDR3 with reference TRBV7-8 and TRBJ2-7 gives the whole variable domain GAGVSQSPRYKVAKRGQDVALRCDPISGHVSLFWYQQALGQGPEFLTYFQNEAQLDKSGLPSDRFFAERPEGSVSTLKIQRTQQEDSAVYLCASSLLTLTGLYYEQYFGPGTRLTVT.

This sequence joins TRBV7-9 and TRBJ2-7; possibly TRBD1 for D (5 bases). Trimming left V 5 bases short and J 6 bases short, with 14 bases between. The germline V gene has CDR1 SEHNR and CDR2 FQNEAQ (reference sequence). There are 13 residues in the CDR3. The CDR3 region is CASSQDGAFEQYF. The CDR3, as DNA: TGTGCCAGCAGCCAGGATGGGGCTTTCGAGCAGTACTTC.

The chain combines TRBV6-5 with TRBJ1-2, with a weak D call TRBD1 (5 bases). V was clipped by 0 bases and J by 4 bases, with 15 bases between them. Germline values: CDR1 MNHEY, CDR2 SVGAGI. The CDR3 extends over 16 amino acids. In nucleotides, the CDR3 is TGTGCCAGCAGTTACTCAACGCCAGGGAGGGGCTATGGCTACACCTTC. Translation gives CASSYSTPGRGYGYTF.

This clone came up once. The chain recombines TRBV2 with TRBJ1-2; D gene ambiguous. The CDR3 contains 12 residues. Germline assignment: CDR1 SNHLY and CDR2 FYNNEI. V lost 3 bases to trimming and J lost 10 bases, with 12 bases between them. DNA for the CDR3: TGTGCCAGCAGTGACTCGGAGCAGCCCTACACCTTC. This codes for CASSDSEQPYTF.

The chain links TRBV7-2 to TRBJ2-7; TRBD1 matches 9 bases. After removal of 5 bases from V and 7 bases from J, the junction contained 6 bases not matched to a gene. The germline V gene has CDR1 SGHTA and CDR2 FQGNSA. The CDR3 has 13 residues. CDR3 sequence (DNA): TGTGCCAGCAGCCAACAGGGGGCTGGAGAGCAGTACTTC. Amino acids: CASSQQGAGEQYF.

This sequence joins TRBV7-3 and TRBJ2-2; possible D gene TRBD2, 6 bases. CDR3 length equals 15 residues. Trimming pared 2 bases from V and 6 bases from J, leaving 13 bases between. CDR1 and CDR2 (germline): SGHTA, FQGTGA. Here the CDR3 DNA reads TGTGCCAGCAGCTTAGCGGGAACCGCAGCCGGGGAGCTGTTTTTT. It specifies CASSLAGTAAGELFF.

This chain uses TRBV3-2 with TRBJ2-5. TRBV3-2 is a pseudogene segment. The CDR3 contains 9 residues. As DNA, the CDR3 is TGTGCCAGCAAAGAGACCCAGTACTTC. It codes for CASKETQYF.

The chain couples TRBV5-4 to TRBJ2-7; D remains unclear. This CDR3 comprises 14 residues. Per the germline V gene, CDR1 is SGHNT and CDR2 is YYREEE (reference sequence). The V gene lost 1 base and the J gene lost 3 bases, with 11 bases spanning the gap. The CDR3 coding sequence is TGTGCCAGCAGCTTGCAACCGATATACTACGAGCAGTACTTC. It yields the protein CASSLQPIYYEQYF.

The J gene is TRBJ1-4, the V gene TRBV28; unclear D gene. Germline V gene lookup returns CDR1 MDHEN and CDR2 SYDVKM. The CDR3 totals 15 residues. Trimming pared 6 bases from V and 2 bases from J, leaving 13 bases between. CDR3 in DNA: TGTGCCAGCAGCTGGAAGGGTATCACTAATGAAAAACTGTTTTTT. This gives the protein CASSWKGITNEKLFF.

The chain combines TRBV6-1 with TRBJ2-1, with TRBD2 matching over 8 bases. CDR3 length: 15 residues. Losses at the gene ends were 6 bases for V and 3 bases for J; bases not matched to a gene: 7. The germline CDR1 and CDR2 sequences are MNHNS and SASEGT. CDR3 sequence: CASSHSGAFYNEQFF. The CDR3 region has the DNA TGTGCCAGCAGCCATAGCGGGGCCTTCTACAATGAGCAGTTCTTC.